Listed below are T cell receptor beta chains from one sample, sequenced in a study of human T cells and chemical hapten exposure. From the RACE reads, TCRdb called clonotypes with MiXCR, one entry per CDR3 protein. The profile shows 40,000 or so distinct CDR3 sequences, less than 15% of them singletons. The sequencing here drew on whole blood, taken in connection with sensitization to the hapten diphenylcyclopropenone (DPC). The receptors shown here come from a woman aged 40 to 49 with alopecia areata. Some clones in this sample may be carry-over from other donors' samples. Both conserved end residues are part of each CDR3. The D gene is left open where the match is weak. The size of a clone is reported for some rows only, either as once, few or many, or as a class for expanded clones.

>TRBV18|NA|many|TRBJ1-4
CASSPLMENEKLFF
TGTGCCAGCTCACCATTGATGGAGAATGAAAAACTGTTTTTT
>TRBV11-2|TRBD2|NA|TRBJ2-7
CASSLASGASSSYEQYF
TGTGCCAGCAGCCTAGCCAGCGGGGCTTCCAGCTCCTACGAGCAGTACTTC
>TRBV20-1|NA|few|TRBJ1-5
CSALGHGNQPQHF
TGCAGTGCCCTAGGACACGGCAATCAGCCCCAGCATTTT
>TRBV12-3/TRBV12-4|NA|NA|TRBJ2-2
CASSFGQGMIGELFF
TGTGCCAGCAGTTTCGGGCAGGGAATGATCGGGGAGCTGTTTTTT
>TRBV11-3|TRBD1|few|TRBJ1-2
CASRLTSGGGYTF
TGTGCCAGCAGACTTACATCAGGGGGCGGCTACACCTTC
>TRBV3-1|NA|NA|TRBJ2-3
CASSLGEDTQYF
TGTGCCAGCAGCCTAGGGGAAGATACGCAGTATTTT
>TRBV28|NA|many|TRBJ1-1
CASAADTEAFF
TGTGCCAGCGCTGCCGACACTGAAGCTTTCTTT
>TRBV6-2/TRBV6-3|NA|NA|TRBJ2-3
CASSVTTDTQYF
TGTGCCAGCAGCGTAACCACAGATACGCAGTATTTT
>TRBV5-1|NA|NA|TRBJ2-6
CASSLGPNSGANVLTF
TGCGCCAGCAGCTTGGGTCCAAACTCTGGGGCCAACGTCCTGACTTTC
>TRBV20-1|NA|many|TRBJ2-7
CSARVGGADYEQYF
TGCAGTGCTAGAGTAGGAGGGGCCGATTACGAGCAGTACTTC
>TRBV7-3|TRBD2|many|TRBJ2-3
CASSPPGLAASTDTQYF
TGTGCCAGCAGCCCACCAGGACTAGCGGCTAGCACAGATACGCAGTATTTT
>TRBV29-1|TRBD2|NA|TRBJ2-5
CSTKVPGRETQYF
TGCAGCACCAAGGTCCCCGGGAGGGAGACCCAGTACTTC
>TRBV9|NA|few|TRBJ1-2
CASSVGLDNYGYTF
TGTGCCAGCAGCGTAGGACTCGATAACTATGGCTACACCTTC
>TRBV6-2/TRBV6-3|NA|many|TRBJ1-1
CASSYSATANTEAFF
TGTGCCAGCAGTTACTCGGCGACGGCGAACACTGAAGCTTTCTTT
>TRBV18|NA|few|TRBJ2-1
CASSPAHQGGSYNEQFF
TGTGCCAGCTCACCGGCACATCAGGGGGGGAGCTACAATGAGCAGTTCTTC
>TRBV25-1|NA|NA|TRBJ1-6
CASASRGGWRVHF
TGTGCCAGCGCTAGTAGAGGGGGTTGGAGGGTCCACTTT
>TRBV12-3/TRBV12-4|TRBD2|NA|TRBJ2-7
CASSQGLAVYEQYF
TGTGCCAGCAGCCAGGGACTAGCGGTCTACGAGCAGTACTTC
>TRBV20-1|TRBD2|NA|TRBJ2-1
CSATTSGRTYNEQFF
TGCAGTGCAACAACTAGCGGGAGAACCTACAATGAGCAGTTCTTC
>TRBV10-2|TRBD1|many|TRBJ2-1
CASGQGSDEQFF
TGCGCCAGCGGACAGGGGAGTGATGAGCAGTTCTTC
>TRBV28|TRBD2|many|TRBJ2-5
CASSLSVLAGEETQYF
TGTGCCAGCAGTTTATCCGTGCTAGCGGGAGAGGAGACCCAGTACTTC
>TRBV12-3/TRBV12-4|TRBD1|many|TRBJ1-1
CASSLGTDTTEAFF
TGTGCCAGCAGTTTGGGGACAGACACGACTGAAGCTTTCTTT
>TRBV6-2/TRBV6-3|NA|many|TRBJ2-1
CASSYVGRASYNEQFF
TGTGCCAGCAGTTACGTGGGCAGGGCCTCCTACAATGAGCAGTTCTTC
>TRBV27|TRBD1|many|TRBJ1-6
CASSPDRARSPLHF
TGTGCCAGCAGTCCCGACAGGGCCCGCTCACCCCTCCACTTT
>TRBV7-2|NA|many|TRBJ1-5
CASSLGPGGVGGPQHF
TGTGCCAGCAGCTTAGGGCCGGGCGGCGTTGGAGGGCCCCAGCATTTT
>TRBV7-2|TRBD2|many|TRBJ2-4
CASSPAGRENIQYF
TGTGCCAGCAGCCCAGCAGGGAGGGAAAACATTCAGTACTTC
>TRBV3-1|NA|many|TRBJ1-4
CASSQVGVGTNEKLFF
TGTGCCAGCAGCCAAGTAGGGGTCGGGACTAATGAAAAACTGTTTTTT
>TRBV2|NA|NA|TRBJ2-3
CASSESASWTSTDTQYF
TGTGCCAGCAGTGAAAGCGCTAGCTGGACTAGCACAGATACGCAGTATTTT
>TRBV28|TRBD1|NA|TRBJ1-2
CASRPQQGNFYGYTF
TGTGCCAGCAGGCCCCAACAGGGGAACTTCTATGGCTACACCTTC
>TRBV19|TRBD1|many|TRBJ1-6
CASSPGTGVHSPLHF
TGTGCCAGTAGTCCGGGGACAGGGGTCCATTCACCCCTCCACTTT
>TRBV29-1|NA|NA|TRBJ1-2
CSGGEPAGNYGYTF
TGCAGCGGAGGGGAACCCGCAGGGAACTATGGCTACACCTTC
>TRBV28|NA|many|TRBJ2-5
CASSPASGPWGETQYF
TGTGCCAGCAGTCCCGCTTCGGGACCCTGGGGAGAGACCCAGTACTTC
>TRBV20-1|NA|many|TRBJ1-2
CSARPAYGYTF
TGCAGTGCTAGGCCAGCCTATGGCTACACCTTC
>TRBV2|TRBD2|many|TRBJ2-1
CASMTGLVGEQFF
TGTGCCAGCATGACCGGACTAGTTGGTGAGCAGTTCTTC
>TRBV7-2|NA|many|TRBJ1-3
CASSLRWRGNTIYF
TGTGCCAGCAGCCTGAGGTGGCGGGGAAACACCATATATTTT
>TRBV5-1|NA|once|TRBJ2-7
CASRPGGAYEQYF
TGCGCCAGCAGACCGGGGGGCGCCTACGAGCAGTACTTC
>TRBV29-1|NA|NA|TRBJ2-1
CSTDDKQFF
TGCAGTACGGATGATAAGCAGTTCTTC
>TRBV6-1|TRBD1|few|TRBJ2-1
CASKAQGYNEQFF
TGTGCCAGCAAGGCACAGGGGTACAATGAGCAGTTCTTC
>TRBV2|NA|many|TRBJ1-6
CASREGDTQYDSLHF
TGTGCCAGCAGGGAGGGGGACACCCAGTACGATTCCCTCCACTTT
>TRBV28|NA|NA|TRBJ1-2
CASSLWAGDYGYTF
TGTGCCAGCAGTTTATGGGCAGGGGACTATGGCTACACCTTC
>TRBV4-3|NA|many|TRBJ2-7
CASSQDPRGGWEQYF
TGCGCCAGCAGCCAAGATCCAAGAGGGGGGTGGGAGCAGTACTTC
>TRBV29-1|NA|few|TRBJ1-2
CSARGQADYGYTF
TGCAGCGCCCGGGGGCAGGCGGACTATGGCTACACCTTC
>TRBV4-3|NA|NA|TRBJ2-4
CASSQDRAQAKNIQYF
TGCGCCAGCAGCCAAGATAGGGCCCAGGCCAAAAACATTCAGTACTTC
>TRBV27|NA|many|TRBJ1-2
CASSSPDGGYGYTF
TGTGCCAGCAGTTCTCCGGATGGGGGCTATGGCTACACCTTC
>TRBV9|NA|many|TRBJ2-7
CASSVATSSSYEQYF
TGTGCCAGCAGCGTAGCTACTTCCAGCTCCTACGAGCAGTACTTC
>TRBV11-2|TRBD2|many|TRBJ2-1
CASSRTSGGPSNEQFF
TGTGCCAGCAGCCGGACTAGCGGGGGCCCCTCCAATGAGCAGTTCTTC
>TRBV3-1|NA|NA|TRBJ2-2
CASSQHGELFF
TGTGCCAGCAGCCAACACGGGGAGCTGTTTTTT
>TRBV29-1|NA|many|TRBJ1-2
CSVGAQGYTF
TGCAGCGTTGGGGCCCAGGGCTACACCTTC
>TRBV10-3|TRBD1|NA|TRBJ1-2
CAINPGQIYGYTF
TGTGCCATCAATCCGGGACAGATTTATGGCTACACCTTC
>TRBV11-2|NA|many|TRBJ2-1
CASSLEGGLEQFF
TGTGCCAGCAGCTTAGAAGGGGGACTTGAGCAGTTCTTC
>TRBV7-3|NA|NA|TRBJ2-1
CASSSSLGYNEQFF
TGTGCCAGCAGCTCATCGTTGGGCTACAATGAGCAGTTCTTC
>TRBV4-1|NA|few|TRBJ2-2
CASSHDRTNTGELFF
TGCGCCAGCAGTCACGATAGGACTAACACCGGGGAGCTGTTTTTT
>TRBV29-1|TRBD1|few|TRBJ1-1
CSGGQVNTEAFF
TGCAGCGGGGGACAGGTGAACACTGAAGCTTTCTTT
>TRBV20-1|TRBD1|few|TRBJ2-7
CSARPSGTGYREQYF
TGCAGCGCGCGCCCCTCCGGGACAGGGTATAGGGAGCAGTACTTC
>TRBV9|NA|many|TRBJ2-3
CASSVGGTASTDTQYF
TGTGCCAGCAGCGTAGGAGGGACGGCTAGCACAGATACGCAGTATTTT
>TRBV9|TRBD2|many|TRBJ2-7
CASSGQAGVSEQYF
TGTGCCAGCAGCGGACAAGCGGGAGTTTCCGAGCAGTACTTC
>TRBV2|NA|many|TRBJ2-1
CASSEGVDEQFF
TGTGCCAGCAGTGAAGGGGTGGATGAGCAGTTCTTC
>TRBV20-1|NA|many|TRBJ2-1
CSARVPFGAEQFF
TGCAGTGCTAGAGTCCCGTTCGGGGCTGAGCAGTTCTTC
>TRBV7-3|NA|many|TRBJ2-5
CASSPISGGQETQYF
TGTGCCAGCAGCCCTATATCTGGGGGGCAAGAGACCCAGTACTTC
>TRBV7-2|TRBD1|few|TRBJ1-5
CASSGQGNQPQHF
TGTGCCAGCAGCGGACAGGGCAATCAGCCCCAGCATTTT